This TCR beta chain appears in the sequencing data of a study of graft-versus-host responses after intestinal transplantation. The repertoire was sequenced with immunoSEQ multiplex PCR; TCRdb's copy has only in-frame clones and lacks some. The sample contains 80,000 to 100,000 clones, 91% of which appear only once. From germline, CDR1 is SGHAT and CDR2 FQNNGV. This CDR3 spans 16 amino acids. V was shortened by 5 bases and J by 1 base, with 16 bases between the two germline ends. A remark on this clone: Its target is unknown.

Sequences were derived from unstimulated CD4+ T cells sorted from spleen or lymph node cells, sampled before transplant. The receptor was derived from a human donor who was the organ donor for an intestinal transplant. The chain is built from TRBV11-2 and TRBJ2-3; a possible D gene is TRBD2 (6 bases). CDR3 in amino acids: CASSRRTSRGTDTQYF. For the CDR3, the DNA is TGTGCCAGCAGCCGAAGAACTAGCCGTGGCACAGATACGCAGTATTTT.